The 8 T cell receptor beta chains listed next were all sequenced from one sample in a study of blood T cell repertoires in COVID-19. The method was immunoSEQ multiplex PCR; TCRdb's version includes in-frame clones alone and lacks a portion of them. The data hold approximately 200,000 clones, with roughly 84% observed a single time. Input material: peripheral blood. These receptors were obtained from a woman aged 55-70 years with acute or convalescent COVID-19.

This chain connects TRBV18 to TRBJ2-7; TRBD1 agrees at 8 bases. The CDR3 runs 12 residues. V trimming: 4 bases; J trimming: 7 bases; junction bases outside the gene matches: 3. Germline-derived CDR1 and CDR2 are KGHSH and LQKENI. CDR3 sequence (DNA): TGTGCCAGCTCACAACAGGGGGGTGAGCAGTACTTC. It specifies CASSQQGGEQYF.

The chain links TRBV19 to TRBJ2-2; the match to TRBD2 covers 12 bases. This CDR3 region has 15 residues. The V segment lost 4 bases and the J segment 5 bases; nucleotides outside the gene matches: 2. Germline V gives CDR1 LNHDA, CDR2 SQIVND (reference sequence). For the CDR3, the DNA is TGTGCCAGTAGTAACGGACTAGCGGGAACCGGGGAGCTGTTTTTT. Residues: CASSNGLAGTGELFF.

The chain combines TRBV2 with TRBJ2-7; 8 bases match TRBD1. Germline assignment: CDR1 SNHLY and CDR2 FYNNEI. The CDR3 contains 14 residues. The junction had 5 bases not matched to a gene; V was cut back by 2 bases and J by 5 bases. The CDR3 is CASSENRGMNEQYF. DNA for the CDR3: TGTGCCAGCAGTGAAAACAGGGGGATGAACGAGCAGTACTTC.

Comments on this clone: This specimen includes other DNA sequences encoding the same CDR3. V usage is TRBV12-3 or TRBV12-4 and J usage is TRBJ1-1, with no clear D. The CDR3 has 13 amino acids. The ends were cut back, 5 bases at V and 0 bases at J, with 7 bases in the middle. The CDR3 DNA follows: TGTGCCAGCAGTCTCCCTATGAACACTGAAGCTTTCTTT. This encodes CASSLPMNTEAFF.

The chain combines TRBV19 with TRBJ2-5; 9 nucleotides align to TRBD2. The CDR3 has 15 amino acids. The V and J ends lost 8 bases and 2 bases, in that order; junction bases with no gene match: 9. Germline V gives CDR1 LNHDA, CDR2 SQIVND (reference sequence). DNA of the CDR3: TGTGCCAGTGGAAAGCGGGGGGTCTGGCAAGAGACCCAGTACTTC. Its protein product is CASGKRGVWQETQYF.

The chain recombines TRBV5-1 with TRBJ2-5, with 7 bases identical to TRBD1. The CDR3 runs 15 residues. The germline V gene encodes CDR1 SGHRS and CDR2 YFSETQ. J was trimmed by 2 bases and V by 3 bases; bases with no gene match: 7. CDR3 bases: TGCGCCAGCAGCTGGGTGGGGACAGAGCAAGAGACCCAGTACTTC. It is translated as CASSWVGTEQETQYF.

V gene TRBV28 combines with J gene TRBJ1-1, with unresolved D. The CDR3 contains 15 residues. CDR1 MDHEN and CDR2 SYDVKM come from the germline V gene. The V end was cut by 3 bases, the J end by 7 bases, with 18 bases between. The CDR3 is CASSLAGKGRGEAFF. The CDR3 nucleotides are TGTGCCAGCAGTTTGGCAGGAAAGGGTCGGGGTGAAGCTTTCTTT.

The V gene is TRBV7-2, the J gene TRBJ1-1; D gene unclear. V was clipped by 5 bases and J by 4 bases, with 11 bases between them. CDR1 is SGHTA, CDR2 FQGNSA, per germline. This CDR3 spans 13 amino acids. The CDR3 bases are TGTGCCAGCAGCCCGTTAACCGGCACTGAAGCTTTCTTT. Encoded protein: CASSPLTGTEAFF.